One and the same sample provided the 18 T cell receptor beta chains below, sequenced in a study of brain metastases from non-small cell lung cancer. TCRdb keeps only in-frame clones here, not all; method: immunoSEQ multiplex PCR. This table holds over 2,000 clones, roughly 80% found once. Sequencing was performed on tissue from a brain metastasis. The source is a donor aged 40 or over with non-small cell lung cancer.

This clone was observed a handful of times. This rearrangement joins TRBV21-1 to TRBJ1-1; the table's D call of TRBD1 was not tested on the DNA. TRBV21-1 has pseudogene status. This CDR3 comprises 17 residues. CDR3 DNA sequence: TGTGCCAGCAGCAAAGAATGGAGTGACAGATGGGACACTGAAGCTTTCTTT. Its protein product is CASSKEWSDRWDTEAFF.

The rearrangement uses TRBV19 and TRBJ1-2; no firm D call. Looked up from germline, CDR1 is LNHDA and CDR2 is SQIVND (reference sequence). The CDR3 has 14 residues. Trimming shortened V by 5 bases and J by 0 bases, and 10 bases separated the two germline ends. CDR3 in DNA: TGTGCCAGTAGTCAGCTCCTAGCTAACTATGGCTACACCTTC. Translating it yields CASSQLLANYGYTF. Drawing the rest from reference TRBV19 and TRBJ1-2, the complete variable domain is DGGITQSPKYLFRKEGQNVTLSCEQNLNHDAMYWYRQDPGQGLRLIYYSQIVNDFQKGDIAEGYSVSREKKESFPLTVTSAQKNPTAFYLCASSQLLANYGYTFGSGTRLTVV.

The chain has TRBV6-5 and TRBJ1-2, with D possibly being TRBD1 (5 bases). V shed 1 base and J shed 5 bases, with 14 bases lying between them. Germline values: CDR1 MNHEY, CDR2 SVGAGI. This CDR3 region has 15 residues. The CDR3 loop is CASSYLAVGAYGYTF. CDR3 sequence (DNA): TGTGCCAGCAGTTACTTGGCCGTAGGGGCTTATGGCTACACCTTC.

This clone appeared a few times. The rearrangement links TRBV7-2 to TRBJ1-1; the match to TRBD1 covers 8 bases. J lost 6 bases, V lost 5 bases, and 8 bases had no gene match. CDR3 length: 14 residues. The germline V gene has CDR1 SGHTA and CDR2 FQGNSA. Here the CDR3 DNA reads TGTGCCAGCAGCCCTAGGACAGGGAGGCCTGAAGCTTTCTTT. This gives the protein CASSPRTGRPEAFF.

The chain links TRBV11-1 to TRBJ1-2; 11 bases agree with TRBD1. The V gene's germline CDR1 is SGHAT and CDR2 FQDESV (reference sequence). The CDR3 consists of 15 residues. The trim removed 4 bases at V and 6 bases at J, leaving 7 bases unmatched. Written as DNA, the CDR3 is TGTGCCAGCAGCTCCGGACAGGGGGCTGTCGATGGCTACACCTTC. Amino acids: CASSSGQGAVDGYTF.

The chain couples TRBV4-2 to TRBJ2-2, with D perhaps matching TRBD2 (6 bases). This CDR3 has 17 residues. Germline CDR1 LGHNA, CDR2 YNFKEQ. Between the trimmed V and J ends, which lost 0 bases and 4 bases, there was a span of 15 bases. The CDR3 DNA follows: TGTGCCAGCAGCCAAGAGGTACTAACGGGAGTCACCGGGGAGCTGTTTTTT. The encoded protein is CASSQEVLTGVTGELFF.

CDR3 coding DNA: TGTGCCAGTAGTATAGTGTCCAGGCAGGGTACGCAGTATTTT. It yields the protein CASSIVSRQGTQYF. The chain combines TRBV19 with TRBJ2-3; TRBD1 might be the D (5 bases). Germline V gene lookup returns CDR1 LNHDA and CDR2 SQIVND (reference sequence). CDR3 length: 14 residues. The V end was cut by 1 base, the J end by 8 bases, with 13 bases between.

V is TRBV6-6 and J is TRBJ1-1; D not resolved. V lost 2 bases and J 5 bases, leaving 15 bases between the germline ends. The germline CDR1 and CDR2 sequences are MNHNY and SVGAGI (reference sequence). The CDR3 totals 15 residues. This CDR3 is CASSYAAQAGTEAFF. CDR3 sequence (DNA): TGTGCCAGCAGTTACGCGGCTCAAGCGGGGACTGAAGCTTTCTTT.

This chain joins TRBV6-2 or TRBV6-3 and TRBJ1-2; D gene ambiguous. The CDR3 contains 12 residues. V was cut by 5 bases and J by 4 bases, with 8 bases left in between. Germline values: CDR1 MNHEY, CDR2 SVGEGT. The CDR3 DNA reads TGTGCCAGCAGTCTTCTTAGCTATGGCTACACCTTC. It yields the protein CASSLLSYGYTF.

This sequence joins TRBV9 and TRBJ1-6; perhaps TRBD1 as D (5 bases). Germline V gene data show CDR1 as SGDLS and CDR2 as YYNGEE. With 1 base removed from V and 6 bases from J, the gap between germline ends came to 11 bases. The CDR3 is made up of 15 amino acids. The CDR3 here is CASSVYGGFNSPLHF. The DNA for the CDR3 is TGTGCCAGCAGCGTATACGGGGGTTTTAATTCACCCCTCCACTTT.

This clone appeared once. This sequence joins TRBV27 and TRBJ2-1; maybe TRBD2 (6 bases). The CDR3 has 15 residues. The germline V gene encodes CDR1 MNHEY and CDR2 SMNVEV (reference sequence). With 3 bases removed from V and 5 bases from J, the gap between germline ends came to 14 bases. CDR3 nucleotide sequence: TGTGCCAGCAGTTTGTGGGAGGCTGCGCACAATGAGCAGTTCTTC. Residues: CASSLWEAAHNEQFF.

This chain joins TRBV6-5 and TRBJ1-1; D remains unclear. V was shortened by 2 bases and J by 1 base, with 5 bases between the two germline ends. Per the germline V gene, CDR1 is MNHEY and CDR2 is SVGAGI. The CDR3 spans 13 residues. CDR3 region: CASSYGKNTEAFF. The CDR3 region has the DNA TGTGCCAGCAGTTACGGCAAGAACACTGAAGCTTTCTTT.

This chain uses TRBV5-4 with TRBJ2-3; 9 positions match TRBD2. The junction had 13 bases not matched to a gene; V was cut back by 0 bases and J by 5 bases. CDR3 length: 18 amino acids. The germline V gene encodes CDR1 SGHNT and CDR2 YYREEE (reference sequence). CDR3 nucleotide sequence: TGTGCCAGCAGCTTGGGATTAGCGGGAGATTCGGGTGGAGATACGCAGTATTTT. Translating gives CASSLGLAGDSGGDTQYF.

V usage is TRBV27 and J usage is TRBJ2-7, with D perhaps TRBD1 or TRBD2 (5 bases each). The CDR3 length is 13 residues. Trimming took 3 bases from V and 6 from J, leaving 12 bases between them. The V gene's germline CDR1 is MNHEY and CDR2 SMNVEV (reference sequence). In nucleotides, the CDR3 is TGTGCCAGCAGTTTCGGGGCGGCTGGCGAGCAGTACTTC. Its protein product is CASSFGAAGEQYF.

As regards this clone: The junction differs from germline at one of its ends, possibly a read error. The sample has other DNA sequences that encode this CDR3 too. This chain uses TRBV5-1 with TRBJ1-2; TRBD1 might be the D (6 bases). There are 14 residues in the CDR3. Looked up from germline, CDR1 is SGHRS and CDR2 is YFSETQ. The CDR3 bases are TGCGCCAGCAGCGTCAGGGGATGGGGCTATGGCTACACCTTT. As protein: CASSVRGWGYGYTF.

V usage is TRBV3-1 (or the pseudogene TRBV3-2) and J usage is TRBJ1-1, with D possibly being TRBD1 (5 bases). V dropped 9 bases and J dropped 3 bases, with 20 bases sitting between them. The CDR3 length is 15 residues. The germline V gene encodes CDR1 LGHDT and CDR2 YNNKEL (reference sequence). The CDR3 sequence: CASRADGVGDTEAFF. CDR3 in DNA: TGTGCCAGTCGAGCGGACGGGGTGGGGGACACTGAAGCTTTCTTT.

The chain recombines TRBV7-9 with TRBJ2-3; D is unclear. The CDR3 has 16 amino acids. Trimming took 4 bases from V and 4 from J, leaving 18 bases between them. The germline V gene has CDR1 SEHNR and CDR2 FQNEAQ (reference sequence). The CDR3 sequence: CASSSLTTPRPDTQYF. CDR3 nucleotide sequence: TGTGCCAGCAGCTCCCTGACGACCCCCCGACCAGATACGCAGTATTTT.

The chain is built from TRBV4-1 and TRBJ2-7; either TRBD1 or TRBD2 may fit D (5 bases each). The length of the CDR3 is 15 residues. Germline assignment: CDR1 MGHRA and CDR2 YSYEKL. V was pared by 4 bases and J by 3 bases, with 16 bases between. The CDR3 nucleotides read TGCGCCAGCAGCCCTCGGGACCATCCCCTCTACGAGCAGTACTTC. Amino acids: CASSPRDHPLYEQYF.